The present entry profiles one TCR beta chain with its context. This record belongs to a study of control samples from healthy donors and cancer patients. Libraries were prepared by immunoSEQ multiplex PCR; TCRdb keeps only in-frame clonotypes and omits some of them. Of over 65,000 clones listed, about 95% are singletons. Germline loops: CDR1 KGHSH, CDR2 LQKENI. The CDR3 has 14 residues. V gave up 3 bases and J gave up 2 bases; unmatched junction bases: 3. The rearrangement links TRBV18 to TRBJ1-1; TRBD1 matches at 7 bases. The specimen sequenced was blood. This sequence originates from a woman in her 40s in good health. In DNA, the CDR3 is TGTGCCAGCTCACCGGACAGGAGTAACACTGAAGCTTTCTTT. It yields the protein CASSPDRSNTEAFF.